This T cell receptor beta chain is drawn from a study of cytomegalovirus exposure and HLA in healthy donors. The CDR3 length is 14 residues. Per the germline V gene, CDR1 is SGHDT and CDR2 is YYEEEE. Trimming took off 9 bases at V and 2 bases at J, with 16 bases between the two ends. This PCR relied on a set of 60 Vbeta primers and 13 Jbeta primers. Clones were read by immunoSEQ multiplex PCR, and TCRdb kept only the in-frame ones, dropping some. The sample records 140,000 to 150,000 clones, nearly 90% being singletons. Findings of the study overall: In vitro data verified three CMV-associated chains as specific for CMV antigens. Immune exposure was documented only through CMV serostatus.

A note on this clone: The antigen is not known.

The sequence was collected from a woman between 40 and 50 years old in good health and CMV-seronegative. This sequence joins TRBV5-6 and TRBJ2-3; D is undetermined. Sequenced material: PBMCs. This CDR3 reads CATSIRYLTDTQYF. CDR3 sequence (DNA): TGTGCCACCTCTATAAGATACCTCACAGATACGCAGTATTTT.